These 9 T cell receptor beta chains were all obtained from the same sample, sequenced in a study of T-cell reconstitution after alpha-beta-depleted transplantation in children. Preparation of the TCRbeta library used unique molecular identifiers. TCRdb re-called the PCR reads with MiXCR, one entry per CDR3 protein. The repertoire includes 600,000 to 700,000 distinct CDR3 sequences, 16% of them detected once, and approximately 1% sits in the top ten. The specimen was PBMCs from the stem cell graft donor, collected from the stem cell graft. These receptors were taken from a human donor who donated a stem cell graft to a child with acute myeloid leukemia.

J is TRBJ2-3 and V is TRBV4-2; the match to TRBD2 covers 7 bases. The CDR3 runs to 18 residues. Germline lookup yields CDR1 LGHNA and CDR2 YNFKEQ. With V trimmed by 4 bases and J by 2 bases, 15 bases remained unmatched. The CDR3 DNA is TGTGCCAGCAGCCGCACACGTTCCGGGACTATCATCACAGATACGCAGTATTTT. Residues: CASSRTRSGTIITDTQYF.

This clonotype has a count of ten or more. This sequence joins TRBV7-9 and TRBJ2-1; 12 bases are shared with TRBD1. This CDR3 spans 17 amino acids. Germline V CDR1 and CDR2: SEHNR, FQNEAQ (reference sequence). V trimming: 4 bases; J trimming: 6 bases; junction bases outside the gene matches: 10. CDR3 bases: TGTGCCAGCAGCTACGGGACAGGGGGCGCATTGGGCAATGAGCAGTTCTTC. Protein product: CASSYGTGGALGNEQFF.

This sequence joins TRBV4-3 and TRBJ1-6, with TRBD1 identical over 7 bases. Germline assignment: CDR1 LGHNA and CDR2 YSLEER. The junction had 7 bases not matched to a gene; V was cut back by 4 bases and J by 7 bases. This CDR3 comprises 15 residues. CDR3 coding DNA: TGCGCCAGCAGCCTCGACAGGGTTCTGAATTCACCCCTCCACTTT. It yields the protein CASSLDRVLNSPLHF.

The CDR3 DNA is TGTGCCAGCAGTTACTCGTTCCGGGACAGGGCTGGAAACACCATATATTTT. Translated: CASSYSFRDRAGNTIYF. The J gene is TRBJ1-3, the V gene TRBV6-5, with 9 positions matching TRBD1. CDR1 and CDR2 (germline): MNHEY, SVGAGI. The CDR3 sequence is 17 residues long. The J segment lost 2 bases and the V segment lost 0 bases, leaving 5 bases of the junction unmatched.

This chain connects TRBV12-3 or TRBV12-4 to TRBJ2-2; no clear D. The V gene lost 1 base and the J gene lost 10 bases, with 7 bases spanning the gap. The CDR3 is made up of 12 amino acids. This CDR3 reads CASSLVQLELFF. The CDR3 nucleotides read TGTGCCAGCAGTTTAGTACAGCTGGAGCTGTTTTTT.

This chain links TRBV11-2 with TRBJ1-4, with 9 positions matching TRBD1. The V gene end was trimmed by 4 bases and the J gene end by 9 bases; junction bases not matched to a gene: 3. From germline, CDR1 is SGHAT and CDR2 FQNNGV. CDR3 length equals 13 residues. The CDR3 DNA reads TGTGCCAGCAGCTCCTACAGGGGGCAAAAACTGTTTTTT. The encoded protein is CASSSYRGQKLFF.

The rearrangement links TRBV20-1 to TRBJ1-2; D possibly corresponds to TRBD1 (5 bases). There are 14 residues in the CDR3. Trimming left V 4 bases short and J 4 bases short, with 16 bases between. CDR1 is DFQATT and CDR2 is SNEGSKA in the germline V gene (reference sequence). Here the CDR3 reads CSATQTREGYGYTF. CDR3 nucleotide sequence: TGCAGTGCTACCCAAACCAGGGAAGGCTATGGCTACACCTTC.

The count of this clonotype is one. This may arise from a read error, as a much more abundant clone is one base away. This CDR3 fails to terminate in the conserved phenylalanine or tryptophan, so it likely reflects a read error. This chain links TRBV5-1 with TRBJ1-5, with TRBD1 as a possible D gene (5 bases). The CDR3 totals 15 residues. V dropped 4 bases and J dropped 2 bases, with 13 bases sitting between them. Germline V gives CDR1 SGHRS, CDR2 YFSETQ. The CDR3 is CASSGDGAGNQPQHL. The CDR3 DNA follows: TGCGCCAGCAGCGGGGACGGAGCAGGCAATCAGCCCCAGCATTTA.

This clonotype was counted many times. CDR3 residues: CASHPGGEEQFF. CDR3 DNA sequence: TGTGCCAGCCACCCAGGGGGCGAGGAGCAGTTCTTC. The chain is built from TRBV5-5 and TRBJ2-1; 8 bases are shared with TRBD1. The CDR3 covers 12 residues. Germline CDR1 reads SGHKS; CDR2 reads YYEKEE (reference sequence). The ends lost 7 bases at V and 10 bases at J; junction bases unmatched: 7.